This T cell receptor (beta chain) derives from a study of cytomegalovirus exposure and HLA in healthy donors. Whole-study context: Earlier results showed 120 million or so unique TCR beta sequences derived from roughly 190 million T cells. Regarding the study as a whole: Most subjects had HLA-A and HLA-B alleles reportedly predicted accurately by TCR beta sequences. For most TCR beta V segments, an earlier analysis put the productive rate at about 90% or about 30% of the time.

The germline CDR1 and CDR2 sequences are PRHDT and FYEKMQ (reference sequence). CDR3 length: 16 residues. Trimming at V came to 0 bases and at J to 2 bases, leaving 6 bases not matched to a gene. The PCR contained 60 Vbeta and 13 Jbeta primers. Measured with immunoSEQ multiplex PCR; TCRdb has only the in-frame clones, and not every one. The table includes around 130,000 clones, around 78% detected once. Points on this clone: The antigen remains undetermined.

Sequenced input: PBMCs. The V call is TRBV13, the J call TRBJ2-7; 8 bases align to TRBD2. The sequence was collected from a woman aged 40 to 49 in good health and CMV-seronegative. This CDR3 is CASSLGVGGAAYEQYF. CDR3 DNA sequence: TGTGCCAGCAGCTTAGGCGTCGGGGGGGCCGCCTACGAGCAGTACTTC.